This T cell receptor (beta chain) appears in the sequencing data of a study of blood T cell repertoires in COVID-19. About the research overall: Samples of COVID-19 (acute and convalescent) were obtained from the United States, Italy and Spain. The cDNA or gDNA used as material had been derived from T cells, B-cell-depleted T cells, or PBMCs.

Authors' analysis steps: The authors estimated nucleated cell counts from reference gene primer amplification. The assay was immunoSEQ multiplex PCR, and TCRdb's table has in-frame clones only and misses some. V, J and clone size are those of that table, while D and trimming were read from the DNA. The sample contains some 270,000 clones, 84% of which appear only once. This CDR3 contains 16 residues. From germline, CDR1 is MDHEN and CDR2 SYDVKM. V trimming: 6 bases; J trimming: 7 bases; junction bases outside the gene matches: 10. The sequencing sample was made of peripheral blood. The V call is TRBV28, the J call TRBJ2-1; 12 bases are a match to TRBD2. This sequence was found in a woman aged 40 to 50 who had recovered from COVID-19. CDR3 in amino acids: CASRTLLAGGGNEQFF. The CDR3 bases are TGTGCCAGCAGGACACTACTAGCGGGGGGCGGGAATGAGCAGTTCTTC.